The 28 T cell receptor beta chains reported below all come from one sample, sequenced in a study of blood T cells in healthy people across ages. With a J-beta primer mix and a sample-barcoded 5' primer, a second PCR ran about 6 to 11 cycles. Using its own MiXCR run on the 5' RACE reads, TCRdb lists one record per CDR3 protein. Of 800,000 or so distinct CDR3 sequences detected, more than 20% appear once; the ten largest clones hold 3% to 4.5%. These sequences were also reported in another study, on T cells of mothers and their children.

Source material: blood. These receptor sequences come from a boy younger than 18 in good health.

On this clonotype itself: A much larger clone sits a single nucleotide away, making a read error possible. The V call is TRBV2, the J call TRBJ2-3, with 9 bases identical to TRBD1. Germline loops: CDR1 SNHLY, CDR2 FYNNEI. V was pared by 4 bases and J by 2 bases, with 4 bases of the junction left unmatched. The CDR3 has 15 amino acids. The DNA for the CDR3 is TGTGCCAGCAGTGGAGGGACAGGGTACACAGATACGCAGTATTTT. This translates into CASSGGTGYTDTQYF.

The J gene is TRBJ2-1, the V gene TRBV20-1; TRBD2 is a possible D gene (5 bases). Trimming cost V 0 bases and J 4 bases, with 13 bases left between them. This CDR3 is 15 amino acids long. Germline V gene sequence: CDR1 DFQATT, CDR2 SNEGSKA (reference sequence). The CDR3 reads CSARDAAREYNEQFF. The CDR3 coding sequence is TGCAGTGCTAGAGATGCTGCGAGGGAGTACAATGAGCAGTTCTTC.

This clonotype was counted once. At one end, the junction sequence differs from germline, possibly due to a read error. The DNA for the CDR3 is TGTGTCAGCAGCCTACAGGGGGAAAATGGCTACACCTTC. It is translated as CVSSLQGENGYTF. The chain recombines TRBV7-9 with TRBJ1-2, with 8 bases identical to TRBD1. Germline assignment: CDR1 SEHNR and CDR2 FQNEAQ (reference sequence). The CDR3 runs 13 residues.

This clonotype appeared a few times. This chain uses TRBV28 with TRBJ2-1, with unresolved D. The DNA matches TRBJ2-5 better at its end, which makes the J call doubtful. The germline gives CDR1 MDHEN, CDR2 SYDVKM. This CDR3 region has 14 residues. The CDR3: CASSLRVRWETQYF. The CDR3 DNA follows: TGTGCCAGCAGTCTCCGGGTGAGGTGGGAGACCCAGTACTTC.

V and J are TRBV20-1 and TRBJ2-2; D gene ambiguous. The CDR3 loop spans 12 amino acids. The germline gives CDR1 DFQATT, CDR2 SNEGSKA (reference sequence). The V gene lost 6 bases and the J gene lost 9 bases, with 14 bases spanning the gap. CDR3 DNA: TGCAGTGCCCAACCTCAGGCACGGGAGCTGTTTTTT. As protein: CSAQPQARELFF.

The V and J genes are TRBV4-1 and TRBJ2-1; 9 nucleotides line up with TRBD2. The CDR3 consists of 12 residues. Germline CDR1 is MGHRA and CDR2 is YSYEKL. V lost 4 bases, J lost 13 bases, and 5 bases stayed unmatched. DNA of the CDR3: TGCGCCAGCAGCCGCCTGGGACTAGCCCAGTTCTTC. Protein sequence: CASSRLGLAQFF.

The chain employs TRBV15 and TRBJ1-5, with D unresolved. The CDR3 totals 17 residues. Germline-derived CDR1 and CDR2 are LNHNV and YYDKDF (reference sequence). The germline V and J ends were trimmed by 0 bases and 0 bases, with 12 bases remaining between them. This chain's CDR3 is CATSRDSLSVSNQPQHF. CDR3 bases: TGTGCCACCAGCAGAGATTCCCTCAGTGTTAGCAATCAGCCCCAGCATTTT.

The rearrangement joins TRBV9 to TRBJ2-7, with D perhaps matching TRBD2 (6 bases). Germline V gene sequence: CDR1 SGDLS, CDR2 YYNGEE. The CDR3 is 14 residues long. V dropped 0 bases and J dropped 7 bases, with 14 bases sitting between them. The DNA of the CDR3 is TGTGCCAGCAGCGTAGGTGGCGGGGATAATGAGCAGTACTTC. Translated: CASSVGGGDNEQYF.

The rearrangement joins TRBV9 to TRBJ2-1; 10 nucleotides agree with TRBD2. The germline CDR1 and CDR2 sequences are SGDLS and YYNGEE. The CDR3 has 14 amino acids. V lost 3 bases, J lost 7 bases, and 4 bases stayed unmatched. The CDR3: CASSAVSGGNEQFF. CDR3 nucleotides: TGTGCCAGCAGCGCGGTTAGCGGGGGGAATGAGCAGTTCTTC.

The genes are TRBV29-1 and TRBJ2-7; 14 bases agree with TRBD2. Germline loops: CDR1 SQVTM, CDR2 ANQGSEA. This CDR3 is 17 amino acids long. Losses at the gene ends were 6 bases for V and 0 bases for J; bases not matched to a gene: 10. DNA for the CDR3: TGCAGCGTCGTTGGACTAGCGGGGGGCGTTAACTCCTACGAGCAGTACTTC. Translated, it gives CSVVGLAGGVNSYEQYF.

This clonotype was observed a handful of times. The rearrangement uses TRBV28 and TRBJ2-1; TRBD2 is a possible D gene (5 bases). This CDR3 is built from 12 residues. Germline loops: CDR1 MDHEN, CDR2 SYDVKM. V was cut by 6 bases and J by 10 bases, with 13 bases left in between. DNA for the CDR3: TGTGCCAGCAGCACTACTCAGCGGGAGCAGTTCTTC. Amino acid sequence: CASSTTQREQFF. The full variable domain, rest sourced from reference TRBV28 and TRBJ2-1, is DVKVTQSSRYLVKRTGEKVFLECVQDMDHENMFWYRQDPGLGLRLIYFSYDVKMKEKGDIPEGYSVSREKKERFSLILESASTNQTSMYLCASSTTQREQFFGPGTRLTVL.

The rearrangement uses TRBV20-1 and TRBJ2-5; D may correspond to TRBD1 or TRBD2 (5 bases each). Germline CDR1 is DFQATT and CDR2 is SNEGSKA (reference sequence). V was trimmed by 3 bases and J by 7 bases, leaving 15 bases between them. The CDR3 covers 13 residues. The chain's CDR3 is CSASQTAAATQYF. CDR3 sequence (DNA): TGCAGTGCTAGTCAGACAGCGGCAGCGACCCAGTACTTC.

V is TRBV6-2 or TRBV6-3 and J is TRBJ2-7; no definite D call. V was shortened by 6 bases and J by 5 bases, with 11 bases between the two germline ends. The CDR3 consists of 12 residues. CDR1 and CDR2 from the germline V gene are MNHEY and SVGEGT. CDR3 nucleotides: TGTGCCAGCAGCCTATCGTCCCACGAGCAGTACTTC. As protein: CASSLSSHEQYF.

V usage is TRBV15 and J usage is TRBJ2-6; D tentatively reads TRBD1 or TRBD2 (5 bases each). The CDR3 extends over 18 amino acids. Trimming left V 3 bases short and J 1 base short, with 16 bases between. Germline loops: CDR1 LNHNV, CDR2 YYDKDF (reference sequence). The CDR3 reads CATSRTPGRLSGANVLTF. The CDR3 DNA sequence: TGTGCCACCAGCAGGACACCGGGACGACTTTCTGGGGCCAACGTCCTGACTTTC. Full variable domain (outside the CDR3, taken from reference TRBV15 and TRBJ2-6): DAMVIQNPRYQVTQFGKPVTLSCSQTLNHNVMYWYQQKSSQAPKLLFHYYDKDFNNEADTPDNFQSRRPNTSFCFLDIRSPGLGDTAMYLCATSRTPGRLSGANVLTFGAGSRLTVL.

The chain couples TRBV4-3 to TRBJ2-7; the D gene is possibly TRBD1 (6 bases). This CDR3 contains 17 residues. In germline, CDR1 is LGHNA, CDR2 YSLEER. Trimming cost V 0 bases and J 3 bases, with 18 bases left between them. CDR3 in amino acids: CASSQDQTSGANYEQYF. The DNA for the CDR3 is TGCGCCAGCAGCCAAGATCAGACGTCAGGGGCCAACTACGAGCAGTACTTC.

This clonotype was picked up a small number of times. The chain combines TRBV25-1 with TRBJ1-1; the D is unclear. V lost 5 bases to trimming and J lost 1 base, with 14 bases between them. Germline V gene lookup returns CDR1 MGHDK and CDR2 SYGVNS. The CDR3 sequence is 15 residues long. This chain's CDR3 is CASSPRMTANTEAFF. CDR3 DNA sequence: TGTGCCAGCAGTCCCCGAATGACCGCGAACACTGAAGCTTTCTTT.

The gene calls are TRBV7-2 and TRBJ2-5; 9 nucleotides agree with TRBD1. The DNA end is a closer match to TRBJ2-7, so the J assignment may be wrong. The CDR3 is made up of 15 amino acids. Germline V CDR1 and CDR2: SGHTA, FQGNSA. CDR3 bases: TGTGCCAGCAGCTCCGACAGGGGGGGTTCCTACGAGCAGTACTTC. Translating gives CASSSDRGGSYEQYF.

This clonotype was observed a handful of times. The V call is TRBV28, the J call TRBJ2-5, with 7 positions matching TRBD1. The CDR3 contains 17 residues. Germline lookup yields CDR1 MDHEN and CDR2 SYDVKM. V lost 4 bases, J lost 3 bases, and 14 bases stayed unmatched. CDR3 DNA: TGTGCCAGCAGTTCTTTACCGACAGGGTCGGCAGAAGAGACCCAGTACTTC. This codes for CASSSLPTGSAEETQYF.

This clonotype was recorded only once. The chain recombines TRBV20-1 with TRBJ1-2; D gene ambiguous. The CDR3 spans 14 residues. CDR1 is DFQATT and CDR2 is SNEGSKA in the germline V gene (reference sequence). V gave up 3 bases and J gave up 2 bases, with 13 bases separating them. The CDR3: CSASPAAINYGYTF. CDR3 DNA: TGCAGTGCTAGTCCGGCAGCGATAAACTATGGCTACACCTTC.

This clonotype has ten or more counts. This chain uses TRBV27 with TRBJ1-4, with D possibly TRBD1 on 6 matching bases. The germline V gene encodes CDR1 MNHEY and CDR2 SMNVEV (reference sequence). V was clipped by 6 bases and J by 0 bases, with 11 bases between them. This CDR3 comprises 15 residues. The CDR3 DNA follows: TGTGCCAGCAGCGGACAGCTTGCAACTAATGAAAAACTGTTTTTT. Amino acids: CASSGQLATNEKLFF.

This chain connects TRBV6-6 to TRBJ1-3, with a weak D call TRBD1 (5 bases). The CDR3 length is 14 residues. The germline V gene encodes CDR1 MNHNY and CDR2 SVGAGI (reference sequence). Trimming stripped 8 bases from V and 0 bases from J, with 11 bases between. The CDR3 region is CASGKGVSGNTIYF. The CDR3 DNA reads TGTGCCAGCGGAAAAGGGGTCTCTGGAAACACCATATATTTT.

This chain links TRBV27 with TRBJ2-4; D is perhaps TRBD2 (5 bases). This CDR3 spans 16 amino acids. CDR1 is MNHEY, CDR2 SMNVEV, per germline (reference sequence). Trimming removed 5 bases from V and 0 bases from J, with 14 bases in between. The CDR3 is CASSPGLTIAKNIQYF. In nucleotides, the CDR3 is TGTGCCAGCAGTCCGGGGTTAACCATAGCCAAAAACATTCAGTACTTC.

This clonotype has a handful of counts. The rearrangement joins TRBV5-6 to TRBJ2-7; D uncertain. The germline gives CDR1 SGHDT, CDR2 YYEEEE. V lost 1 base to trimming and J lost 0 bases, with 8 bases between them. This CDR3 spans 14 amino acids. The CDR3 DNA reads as TGTGCCAGCAGCTTGTGGCCAAGCTCCTACGAGCAGTACTTC. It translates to CASSLWPSSYEQYF.

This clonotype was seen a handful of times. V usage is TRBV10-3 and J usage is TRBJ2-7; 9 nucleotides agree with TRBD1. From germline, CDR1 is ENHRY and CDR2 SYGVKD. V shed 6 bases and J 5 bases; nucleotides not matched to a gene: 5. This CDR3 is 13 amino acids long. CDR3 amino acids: CAIRTGGGDEQYF. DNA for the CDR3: TGTGCCATCAGAACAGGGGGCGGGGACGAGCAGTACTTC.

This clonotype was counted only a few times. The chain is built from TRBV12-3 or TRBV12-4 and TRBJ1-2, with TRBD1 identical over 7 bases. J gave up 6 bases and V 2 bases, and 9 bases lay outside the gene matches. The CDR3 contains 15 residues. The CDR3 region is CASSLITGVTHGYTF. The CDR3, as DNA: TGTGCCAGCAGTTTAATCACAGGGGTTACCCATGGCTACACCTTC.

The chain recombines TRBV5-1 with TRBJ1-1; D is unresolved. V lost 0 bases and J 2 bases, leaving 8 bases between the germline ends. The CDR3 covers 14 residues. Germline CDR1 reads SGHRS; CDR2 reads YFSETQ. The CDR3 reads CASSLVQANTEAFF. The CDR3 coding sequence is TGCGCCAGCAGCTTGGTCCAGGCAAACACTGAAGCTTTCTTT.

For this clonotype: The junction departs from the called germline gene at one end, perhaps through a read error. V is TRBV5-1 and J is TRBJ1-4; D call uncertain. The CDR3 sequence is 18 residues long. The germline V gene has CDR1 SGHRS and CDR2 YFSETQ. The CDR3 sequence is CASSLATGFPSTNGKLFF. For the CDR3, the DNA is TGCGCCAGCAGCTTGGCCACGGGGTTCCCCTCAACTAATGGAAAACTGTTTTTT.

The CDR3 loop is CASSGLAGREQYF. The CDR3 DNA reads TGTGCCAGCAGTGGACTAGCGGGACGCGAGCAGTACTTC. The chain employs TRBV2 and TRBJ2-7, with 11 bases identical to TRBD2. The CDR3 has 13 residues. The germline V gene has CDR1 SNHLY and CDR2 FYNNEI. V lost 4 bases and J lost 6; bases outside the gene matches: 2.